This is a list of T cell receptor beta chains from one sample in a study of blood T cells in healthy people across ages. TCRdb re-analysed the 5' RACE reads in MiXCR, keeping a single row per CDR3 protein. The repertoire holds about 970,000 distinct CDR3 sequences, with roughly half as singletons. Sequenced sample: blood. The source of these receptors is a woman in her fifties or sixties in good health. The CDR3 runs from the conserved cysteine through the conserved F or W.

TRBJ1-5 TRBV6-2/TRBV6-3 CASSYRFNQPQHF
TRBJ2-7 TRBV2 CASSGGGFNEQYF
TRBJ2-7 TRBV12-2 CASRLAPGQTYEQYF
TRBJ2-3 TRBV5-5 CASSLPSGSMADTQYF
TRBJ1-6 TRBV20-1 CSARDLRSDNSPLHF
TRBJ2-7 TRBV15 CATSIATRSGEQYF
TRBJ2-1 TRBV30 CAWDVSGGGDEQFF
TRBJ2-7 TRBV4-1 CASSQRAGGTYEQYF
TRBJ2-3 TRBV3-1 CASSQDPDAEYF
TRBJ2-7 TRBV7-2 CVSSLATREQYF
TRBJ1-1 TRBV29-1 CSATQGPTEAFF
TRBJ2-1 TRBV5-1 CASSPDQRVRAGEVPFF
- TRBV6-2/TRBV6-3 CASSYSYSNPYEQYF
- TRBV5-1 CASSLGSGGGEQFF
- TRBV4-1 CASSPTQGTYEQYF
TRBJ2-3 TRBV4-2 CASSQEGKWTDTQYF